The clone carrying this T cell receptor beta chain was found a few times. What it recognizes is unknown. Per germline, CDR1 SGHVS and CDR2 FNYEAQ. There are 13 residues in the CDR3. V was clipped by 8 bases and J by 0 bases, with 11 bases between them. This sample was taken from a study of T cell repertoires in cytomegalovirus infection. Study-wide context: CMV epitopes used comprised recently identified HLA-C-restricted ones and well-studied HLA-B-restricted ones. It was the public TCR beta signatures that indicated both CMV infection and matching HLA type.

TCRdb reanalysed the reads using MiXCR and keeps one entry per CDR3 protein. The sample includes more than 55,000 distinct CDR3 sequences, about 20% seen only once; the top ten take roughly two thirds. The TCR was taken from a human donor in good health (CMV status not recorded). Some clones in this sample may be carry-over from other donors' samples. V usage is TRBV7-6 and J usage is TRBJ2-7, with D uncertain. Here the sequenced sample was CD8+ T cells from cultured PBMCs, taken from culture after CMV antigen stimulation. The DNA of the CDR3 is TGTGCCAGCGAACAGCAAAGCTCCTACGAGCAGTACTTC. Translating gives CASEQQSSYEQYF.